This TCR beta chain appears in the sequencing data of a study of beta chain features in type 1 diabetes. Germline V lookup: CDR1 MNHNY, CDR2 SVGAGI (reference sequence). The CDR3 totals 12 residues. The germline V and J ends were trimmed by 10 bases and 6 bases, with 13 bases remaining between them. Expressed TCRB transcripts were sequenced, since all the RNA that had been isolated was reverse transcribed. Assay: immunoSEQ multiplex PCR; the TCRdb copy retains only in-frame clones and omits some. The sample has 430,000 or so clones, 9.5% to 12% seen once. There are a few counts of this clone. The TCR comes from a woman between 18 and 29 years old in good health. Sequencing was done on a sample of naive CD4+ T cells from blood. V usage is TRBV6-6 and J usage is TRBJ1-5; D call uncertain. CDR3 residues: CATHREGQPQHF. The CDR3 DNA is TGTGCCACCCATCGGGAAGGTCAGCCCCAGCATTTT.